This TCR beta chain was observed in a study of blood T cell repertoires in COVID-19. Overall study: The samples span acute and convalescent COVID-19 from the United States, Italy and Spain.

Original processing methods: The assay estimated nucleated cells by amplifying reference gene primers. Assay: immunoSEQ multiplex PCR; the TCRdb copy retains only in-frame clones and omits some. Clone size and V and J calls were adopted from that table, with D and trimming inferred from the DNA. The sample shows a few hundred thousand clones, around 89% of them seen only once. Germline values: CDR1 SGHVS, CDR2 FQNEAQ. V was cut by 2 bases and J by 1 base, with 15 bases left in between. The length of the CDR3 is 17 residues. In terms of age and location, participants ranged from roughly 18 to 95 years and lived in fewer than 30 US areas.

Sequenced material: PBMCs or T cells enriched from blood (not recorded which). This receptor was obtained from a woman aged 18-29 years with acute COVID-19. The chain links TRBV7-8 to TRBJ2-4; TRBD2 might be the D (5 bases). The CDR3 DNA reads TGTGCCAGCAGCTTAATTGGCAGAGGGTTCGCCAAAAACATTCAGTACTTC. It is translated as CASSLIGRGFAKNIQYF.